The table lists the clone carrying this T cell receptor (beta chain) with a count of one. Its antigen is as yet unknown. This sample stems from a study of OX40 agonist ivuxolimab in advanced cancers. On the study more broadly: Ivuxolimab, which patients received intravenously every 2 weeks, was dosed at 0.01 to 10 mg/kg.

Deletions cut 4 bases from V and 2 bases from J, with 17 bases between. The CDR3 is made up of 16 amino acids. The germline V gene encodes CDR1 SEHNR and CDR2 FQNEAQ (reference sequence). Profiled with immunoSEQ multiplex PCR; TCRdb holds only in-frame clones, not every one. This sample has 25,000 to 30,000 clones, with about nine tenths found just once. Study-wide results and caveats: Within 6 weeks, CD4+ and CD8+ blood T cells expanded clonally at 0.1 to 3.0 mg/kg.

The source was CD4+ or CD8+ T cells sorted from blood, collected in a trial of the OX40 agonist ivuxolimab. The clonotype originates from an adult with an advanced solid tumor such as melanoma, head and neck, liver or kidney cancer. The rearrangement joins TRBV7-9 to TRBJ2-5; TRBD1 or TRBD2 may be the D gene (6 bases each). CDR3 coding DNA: TGTGCCAGCAGCTATCCCCGGGAGAGGGGGCAAGAGACCCAGTACTTC. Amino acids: CASSYPRERGQETQYF.